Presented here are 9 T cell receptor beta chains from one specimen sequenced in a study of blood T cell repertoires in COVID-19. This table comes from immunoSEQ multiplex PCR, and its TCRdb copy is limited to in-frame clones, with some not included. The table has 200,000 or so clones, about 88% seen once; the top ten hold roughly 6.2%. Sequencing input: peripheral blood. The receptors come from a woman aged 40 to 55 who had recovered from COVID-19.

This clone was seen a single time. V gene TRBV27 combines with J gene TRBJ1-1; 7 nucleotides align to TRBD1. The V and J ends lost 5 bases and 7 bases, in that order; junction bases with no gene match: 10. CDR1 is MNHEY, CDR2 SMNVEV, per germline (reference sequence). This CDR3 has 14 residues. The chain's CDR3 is CASSRLTGEDEAFF. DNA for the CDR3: TGTGCCAGCAGTCGACTCACAGGGGAAGATGAAGCTTTCTTT.

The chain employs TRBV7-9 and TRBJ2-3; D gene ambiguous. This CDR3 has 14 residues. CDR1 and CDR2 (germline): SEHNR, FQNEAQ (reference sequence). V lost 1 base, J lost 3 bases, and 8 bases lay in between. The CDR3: CASSLGRGTDTQYF. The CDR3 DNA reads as TGTGCCAGCAGCTTAGGAAGAGGTACAGATACGCAGTATTTT.

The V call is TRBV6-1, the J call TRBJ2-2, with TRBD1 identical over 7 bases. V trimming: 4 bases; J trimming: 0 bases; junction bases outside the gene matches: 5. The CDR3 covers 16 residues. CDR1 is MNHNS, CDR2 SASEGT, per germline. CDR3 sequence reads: CASSAAGTANTGELFF. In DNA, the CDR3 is TGTGCCAGCAGTGCAGCCGGGACAGCGAACACCGGGGAGCTGTTTTTT.

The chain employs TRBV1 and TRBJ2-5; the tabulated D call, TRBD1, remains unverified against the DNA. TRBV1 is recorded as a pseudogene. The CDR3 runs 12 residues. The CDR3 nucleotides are TGCACCAGGCGGACACCTATTGAGACCCAGTACTTC. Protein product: CTRRTPIETQYF.

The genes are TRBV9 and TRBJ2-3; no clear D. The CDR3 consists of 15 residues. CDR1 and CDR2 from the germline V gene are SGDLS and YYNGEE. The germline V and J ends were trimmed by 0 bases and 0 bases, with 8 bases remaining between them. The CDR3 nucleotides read TGTGCCAGCAGCGTAGCCCGCGATAGCACAGATACGCAGTATTTT. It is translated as CASSVARDSTDTQYF.

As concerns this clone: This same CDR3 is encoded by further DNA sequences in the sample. This CDR3 is CASSYRGEQYF. The CDR3 region has the DNA TGTGCCAGCAGTTACAGGGGAGAGCAGTACTTC. This chain uses TRBV6-5 with TRBJ2-7; possibly TRBD1 for D (5 bases). Germline loops: CDR1 MNHEY, CDR2 SVGAGI. Trimming shortened V by 2 bases and J by 7 bases, and 6 bases separated the two germline ends. The CDR3 sequence is 11 residues long.

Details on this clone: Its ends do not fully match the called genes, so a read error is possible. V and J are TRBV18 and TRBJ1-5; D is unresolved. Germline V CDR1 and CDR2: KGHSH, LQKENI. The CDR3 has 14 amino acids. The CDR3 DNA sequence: TGTGCCAGCTCCCCACGGGATCGGGGTCAGCCCCAGCATTTT. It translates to CASSPRDRGQPQHF.

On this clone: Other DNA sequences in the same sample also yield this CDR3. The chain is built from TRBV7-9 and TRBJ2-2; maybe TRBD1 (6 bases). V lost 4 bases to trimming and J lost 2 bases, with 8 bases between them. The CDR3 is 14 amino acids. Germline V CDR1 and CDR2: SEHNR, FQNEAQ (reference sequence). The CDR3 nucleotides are TGTGCCAGCAGCTCACAGGGAAACACCGGGGAGCTGTTTTTT. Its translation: CASSSQGNTGELFF.

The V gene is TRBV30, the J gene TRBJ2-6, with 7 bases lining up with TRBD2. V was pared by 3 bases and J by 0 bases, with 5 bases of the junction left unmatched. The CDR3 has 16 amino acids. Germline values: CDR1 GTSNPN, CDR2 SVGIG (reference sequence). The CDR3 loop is CAWSPSGISGANVLTF. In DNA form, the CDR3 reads TGTGCCTGGAGCCCGAGCGGGATCTCTGGGGCCAACGTCCTGACTTTC.